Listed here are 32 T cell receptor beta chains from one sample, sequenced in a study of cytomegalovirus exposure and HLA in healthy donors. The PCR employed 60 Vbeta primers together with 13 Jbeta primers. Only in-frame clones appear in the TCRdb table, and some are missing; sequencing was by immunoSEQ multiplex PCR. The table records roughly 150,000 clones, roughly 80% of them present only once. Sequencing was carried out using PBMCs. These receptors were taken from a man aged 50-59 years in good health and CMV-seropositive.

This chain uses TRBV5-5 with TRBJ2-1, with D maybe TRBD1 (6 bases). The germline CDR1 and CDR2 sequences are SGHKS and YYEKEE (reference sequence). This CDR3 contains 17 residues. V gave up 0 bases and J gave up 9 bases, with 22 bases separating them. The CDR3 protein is CASSLAHGTGWLSEQFF. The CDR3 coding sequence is TGTGCCAGCAGCTTGGCTCATGGAACAGGGTGGTTGAGTGAGCAGTTCTTC.

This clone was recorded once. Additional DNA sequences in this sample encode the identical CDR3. CDR3 nucleotides: TGCGCCAGCAGCTTGGGGAGTGCAACTAATGAAAAACTGTTTTTT. It translates to CASSLGSATNEKLFF. This rearrangement joins TRBV5-1 to TRBJ1-4, with D unclear. This CDR3 is 15 amino acids long. V was trimmed by 0 bases and J by 0 bases, leaving 6 bases between them. The germline V gene has CDR1 SGHRS and CDR2 YFSETQ.

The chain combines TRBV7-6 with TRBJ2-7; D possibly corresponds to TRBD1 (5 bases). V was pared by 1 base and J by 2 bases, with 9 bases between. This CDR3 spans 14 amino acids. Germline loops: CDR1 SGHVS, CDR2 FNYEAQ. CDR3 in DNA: TGTGCCAGCAGCTTAGTATCAGGGACCTACGAGCAGTACTTC. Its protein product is CASSLVSGTYEQYF.

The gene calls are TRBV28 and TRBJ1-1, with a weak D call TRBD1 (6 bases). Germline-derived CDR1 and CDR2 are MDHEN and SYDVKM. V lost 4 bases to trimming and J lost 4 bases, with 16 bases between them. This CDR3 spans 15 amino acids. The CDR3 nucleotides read TGTGCCAGCAGTTCTGGGGGCCTCCCGGGCACTGAAGCTTTCTTT. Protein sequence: CASSSGGLPGTEAFF.

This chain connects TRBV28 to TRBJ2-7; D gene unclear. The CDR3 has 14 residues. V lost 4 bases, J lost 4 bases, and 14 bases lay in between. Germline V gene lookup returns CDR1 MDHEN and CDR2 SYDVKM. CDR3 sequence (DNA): TGTGCCAGCAGTTCAGAGGTCCACCCGTACGAGCAGTACTTC. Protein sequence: CASSSEVHPYEQYF.

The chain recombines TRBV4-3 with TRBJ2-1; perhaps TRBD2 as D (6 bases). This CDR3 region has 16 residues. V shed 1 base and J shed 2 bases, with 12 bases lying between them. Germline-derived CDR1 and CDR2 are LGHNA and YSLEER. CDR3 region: CASSQGPGGPYNEQFF. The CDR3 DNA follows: TGCGCCAGCAGCCAAGGCCCCGGGGGACCCTACAATGAGCAGTTCTTC.

The CDR3 nucleotides read TGTGCCAGCAGTTACGGACTAGTGGCGTACGAGCAGTACTTC. Translation gives CASSYGLVAYEQYF. J is TRBJ2-7 and V is TRBV11-2, with 7 nucleotides matching TRBD2. CDR1 and CDR2 (germline): SGHAT, FQNNGV. V lost 6 bases, J lost 4 bases, and 9 bases stayed unmatched. This CDR3 has 14 amino acids.

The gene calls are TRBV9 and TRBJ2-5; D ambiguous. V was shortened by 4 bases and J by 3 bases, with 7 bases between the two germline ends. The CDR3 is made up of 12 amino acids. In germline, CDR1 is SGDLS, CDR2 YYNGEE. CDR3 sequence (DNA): TGTGCCAGCAGCCGTTATGAAGAGACCCAGTACTTC. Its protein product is CASSRYEETQYF. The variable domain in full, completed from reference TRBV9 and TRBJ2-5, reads DSGVTQTPKHLITATGQRVTLRCSPRSGDLSVYWYQQSLDQGLQFLIQYYNGEERAKGNILERFSAQQFPDLHSELNLSSLELGDSALYFCASSRYEETQYFGPGTRLLVL.

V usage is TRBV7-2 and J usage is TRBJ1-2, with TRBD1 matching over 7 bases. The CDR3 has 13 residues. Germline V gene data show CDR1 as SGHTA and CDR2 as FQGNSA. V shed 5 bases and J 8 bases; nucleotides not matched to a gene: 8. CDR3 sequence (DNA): TGTGCCAGCAGCCCAGGACAGGAGAGAGGCTACACCTTC. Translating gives CASSPGQERGYTF.

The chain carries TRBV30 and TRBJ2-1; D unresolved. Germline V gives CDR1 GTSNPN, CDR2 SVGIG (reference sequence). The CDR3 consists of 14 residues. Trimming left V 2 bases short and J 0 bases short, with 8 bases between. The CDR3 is CAWSTEYSYNEQFF. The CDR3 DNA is TGTGCCTGGAGTACAGAGTACTCCTACAATGAGCAGTTCTTC.

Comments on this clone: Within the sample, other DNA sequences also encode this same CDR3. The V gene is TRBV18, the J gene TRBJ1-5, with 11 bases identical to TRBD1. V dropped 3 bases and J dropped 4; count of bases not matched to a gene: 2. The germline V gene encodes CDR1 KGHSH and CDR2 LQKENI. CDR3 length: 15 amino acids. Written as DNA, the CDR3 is TGTGCCAGCTCACCGGGGACAGGGGGTAATCAGCCCCAGCATTTT. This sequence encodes CASSPGTGGNQPQHF.

For the CDR3, the DNA is TGTGCCAGCAGACGACTAGCGGGAGGGATTTACAATGAGCAGTTCTTC. The encoded protein is CASRRLAGGIYNEQFF. This chain connects TRBV27 to TRBJ2-1; 14 bases match TRBD2. The CDR3 consists of 16 residues. From germline, CDR1 is MNHEY and CDR2 SMNVEV (reference sequence). The J segment lost 4 bases and the V segment lost 6 bases, leaving 5 bases of the junction unmatched.

The CDR3 DNA sequence: TGTGCCAGCAGCCCTCGGACAGGAAAAAACTATGGCTACACCTTC. Translation gives CASSPRTGKNYGYTF. The rearrangement uses TRBV9 and TRBJ1-2, with 7 nucleotides matching TRBD1. Trimming at V came to 4 bases and at J to 2 bases, leaving 8 bases not matched to a gene. There are 15 residues in the CDR3. Germline loops: CDR1 SGDLS, CDR2 YYNGEE.

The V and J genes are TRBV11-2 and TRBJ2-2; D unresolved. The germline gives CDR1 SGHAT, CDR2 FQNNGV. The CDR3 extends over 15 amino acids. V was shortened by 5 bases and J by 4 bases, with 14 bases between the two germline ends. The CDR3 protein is CASSPLWASTGELFF. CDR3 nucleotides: TGTGCCAGCAGCCCCCTGTGGGCGTCCACCGGGGAGCTGTTTTTT.

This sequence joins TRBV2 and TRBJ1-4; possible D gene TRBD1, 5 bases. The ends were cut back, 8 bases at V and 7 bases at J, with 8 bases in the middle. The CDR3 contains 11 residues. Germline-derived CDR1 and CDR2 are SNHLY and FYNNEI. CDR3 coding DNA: TGTGCCAGCGGGGCGGTTGAAAAACTGTTTTTT. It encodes CASGAVEKLFF.

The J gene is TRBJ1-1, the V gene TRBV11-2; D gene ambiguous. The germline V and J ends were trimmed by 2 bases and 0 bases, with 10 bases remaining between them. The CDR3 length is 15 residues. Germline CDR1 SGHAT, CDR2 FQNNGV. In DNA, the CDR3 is TGTGCCAGCAGCTTAAAAAGAGGGATGAACACTGAAGCTTTCTTT. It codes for CASSLKRGMNTEAFF.

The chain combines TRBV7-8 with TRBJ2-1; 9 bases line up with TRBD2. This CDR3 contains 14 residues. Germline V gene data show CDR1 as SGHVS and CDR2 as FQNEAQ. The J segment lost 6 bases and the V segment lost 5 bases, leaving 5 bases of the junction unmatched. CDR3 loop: CASSGGLAANEQFF. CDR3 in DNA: TGTGCCAGCAGCGGGGGACTAGCTGCCAATGAGCAGTTCTTC.

CDR3 protein: CASSQGLSYEQYF. DNA of the CDR3: TGCGCCAGCAGCCAAGGGCTCTCCTACGAGCAGTACTTC. This chain links TRBV4-3 with TRBJ2-7; D gene uncertain. The CDR3 extends over 13 amino acids. Trimming removed 1 base at V and 0 bases at J, with 4 bases between. Germline V gene sequence: CDR1 LGHNA, CDR2 YSLEER.

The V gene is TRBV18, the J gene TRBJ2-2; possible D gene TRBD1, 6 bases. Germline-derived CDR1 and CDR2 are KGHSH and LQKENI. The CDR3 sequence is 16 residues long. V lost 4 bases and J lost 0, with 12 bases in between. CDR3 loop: CASSQVGHSNTGELFF. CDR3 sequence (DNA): TGTGCCAGCTCACAAGTGGGACACTCGAACACCGGGGAGCTGTTTTTT.

CDR3 DNA sequence: TGTGCCACCAGCAGAGCCGCGACAGGGCCAGATACGCAGTATTTT. Amino acid sequence: CATSRAATGPDTQYF. This rearrangement joins TRBV15 to TRBJ2-3, with 7 bases aligning to TRBD1. CDR1 and CDR2 from the germline V gene are LNHNV and YYDKDF (reference sequence). The CDR3 contains 15 residues. The trim removed 1 base at V and 4 bases at J, leaving 5 bases unmatched.

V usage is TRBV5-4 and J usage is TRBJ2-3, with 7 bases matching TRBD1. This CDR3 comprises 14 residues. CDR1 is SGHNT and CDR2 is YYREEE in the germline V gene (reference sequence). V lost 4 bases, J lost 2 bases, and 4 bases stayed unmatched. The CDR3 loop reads CASSQGQSTDTQYF. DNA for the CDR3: TGTGCCAGCAGCCAGGGACAGTCCACAGATACGCAGTATTTT. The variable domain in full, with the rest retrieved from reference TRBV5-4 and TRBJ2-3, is ETGVTQSPTHLIKTRGQQVTLRCSSQSGHNTVSWYQQALGQGPQFIFQYYREEENGRGNFPPRFSGLQFPNYSSELNVNALELDDSALYLCASSQGQSTDTQYFGPGTRLTVL.

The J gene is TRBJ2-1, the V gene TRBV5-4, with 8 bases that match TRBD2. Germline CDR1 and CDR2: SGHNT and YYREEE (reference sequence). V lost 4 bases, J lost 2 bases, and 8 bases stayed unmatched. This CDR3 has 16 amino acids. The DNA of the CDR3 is TGTGCCAGCAGCCCCGGGAGCGGGAGAACCTACAATGAGCAGTTCTTC. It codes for CASSPGSGRTYNEQFF. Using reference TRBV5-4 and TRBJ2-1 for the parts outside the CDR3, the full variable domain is ETGVTQSPTHLIKTRGQQVTLRCSSQSGHNTVSWYQQALGQGPQFIFQYYREEENGRGNFPPRFSGLQFPNYSSELNVNALELDDSALYLCASSPGSGRTYNEQFFGPGTRLTVL.

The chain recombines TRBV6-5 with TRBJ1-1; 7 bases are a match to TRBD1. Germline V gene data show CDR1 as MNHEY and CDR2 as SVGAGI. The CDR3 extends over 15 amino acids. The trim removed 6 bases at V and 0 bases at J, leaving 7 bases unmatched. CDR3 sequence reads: CASRPVGQMNTEAFF. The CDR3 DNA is TGTGCCAGCAGACCGGTGGGACAGATGAACACTGAAGCTTTCTTT.

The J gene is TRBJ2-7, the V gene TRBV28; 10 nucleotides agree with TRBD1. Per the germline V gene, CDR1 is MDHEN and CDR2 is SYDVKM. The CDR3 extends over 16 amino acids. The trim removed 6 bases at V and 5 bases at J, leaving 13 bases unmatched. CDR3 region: CASSGGLGQGTHEQYF. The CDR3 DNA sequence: TGTGCCAGCAGCGGAGGGTTGGGACAGGGGACCCACGAGCAGTACTTC.

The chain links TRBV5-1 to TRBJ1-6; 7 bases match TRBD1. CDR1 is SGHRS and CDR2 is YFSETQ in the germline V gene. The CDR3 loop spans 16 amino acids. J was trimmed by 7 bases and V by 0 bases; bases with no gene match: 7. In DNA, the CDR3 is TGCGCCAGCAGCTTGGTAGCCGGGACAGAAAATTCACCCCTCCACTTT. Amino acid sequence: CASSLVAGTENSPLHF.

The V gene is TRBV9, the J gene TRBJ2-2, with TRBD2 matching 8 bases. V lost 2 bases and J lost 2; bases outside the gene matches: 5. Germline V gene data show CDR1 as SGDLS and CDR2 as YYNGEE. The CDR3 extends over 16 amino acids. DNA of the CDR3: TGTGCCAGCAGCGTGGTTAGCGGGGTCAACACCGGGGAGCTGTTTTTT. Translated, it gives CASSVVSGVNTGELFF.

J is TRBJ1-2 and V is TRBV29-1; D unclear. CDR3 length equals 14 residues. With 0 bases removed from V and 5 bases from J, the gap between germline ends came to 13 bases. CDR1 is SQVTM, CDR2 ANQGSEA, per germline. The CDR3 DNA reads TGCAGCGTTGAAGATCCCGGGAGGCGGTATGGCTACACCTTC. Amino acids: CSVEDPGRRYGYTF.

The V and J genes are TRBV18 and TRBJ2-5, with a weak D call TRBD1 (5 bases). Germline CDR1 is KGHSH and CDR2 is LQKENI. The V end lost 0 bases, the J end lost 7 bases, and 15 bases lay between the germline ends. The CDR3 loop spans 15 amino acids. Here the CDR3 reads CASSPPGSGQRTQYF. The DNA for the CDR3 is TGTGCCAGCTCACCACCGGGGTCAGGACAAAGGACCCAGTACTTC.

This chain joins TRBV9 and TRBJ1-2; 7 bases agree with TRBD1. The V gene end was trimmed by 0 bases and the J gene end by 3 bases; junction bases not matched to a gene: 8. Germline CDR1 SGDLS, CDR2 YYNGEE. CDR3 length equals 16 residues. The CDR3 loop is CASSVAPDRADYGYTF. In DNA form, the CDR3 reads TGTGCCAGCAGCGTAGCCCCAGACAGGGCGGACTATGGCTACACCTTC.

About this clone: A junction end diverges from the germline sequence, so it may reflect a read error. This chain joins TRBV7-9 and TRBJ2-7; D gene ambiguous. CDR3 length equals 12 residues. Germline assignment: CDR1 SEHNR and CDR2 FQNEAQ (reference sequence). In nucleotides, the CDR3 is TGTTCCAGCAGCTTATCCGTCTACGAGCAGTACTTC. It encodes CSSSLSVYEQYF.

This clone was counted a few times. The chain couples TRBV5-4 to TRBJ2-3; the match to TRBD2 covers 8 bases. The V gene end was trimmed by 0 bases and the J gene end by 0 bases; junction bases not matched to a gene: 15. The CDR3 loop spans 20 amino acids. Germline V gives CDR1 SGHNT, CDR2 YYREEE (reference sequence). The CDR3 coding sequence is TGTGCCAGCAGCTTGGCCCTTTCGAGCGGGGGAGTATCTAGCACAGATACGCAGTATTTT. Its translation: CASSLALSSGGVSSTDTQYF. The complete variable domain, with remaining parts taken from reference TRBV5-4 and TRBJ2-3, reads ETGVTQSPTHLIKTRGQQVTLRCSSQSGHNTVSWYQQALGQGPQFIFQYYREEENGRGNFPPRFSGLQFPNYSSELNVNALELDDSALYLCASSLALSSGGVSSTDTQYFGPGTRLTVL.

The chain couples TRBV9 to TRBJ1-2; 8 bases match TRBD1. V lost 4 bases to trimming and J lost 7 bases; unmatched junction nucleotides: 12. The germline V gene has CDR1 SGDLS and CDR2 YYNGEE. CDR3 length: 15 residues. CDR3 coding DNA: TGTGCCAGCAGCCCTGGGACAGGCGAGGGCGGTGGCTACACCTTC. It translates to CASSPGTGEGGGYTF. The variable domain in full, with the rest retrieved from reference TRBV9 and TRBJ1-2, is DSGVTQTPKHLITATGQRVTLRCSPRSGDLSVYWYQQSLDQGLQFLIQYYNGEERAKGNILERFSAQQFPDLHSELNLSSLELGDSALYFCASSPGTGEGGGYTFGSGTRLTVV.